The text below deals with one T cell receptor beta chain. Its specificity is unknown. Described time point: newly diagnosed GD, antithyroid drugs for less than 3 months. PBMC-derived RNA was used for the TCR library. iRepertoire HTBI primers and Arm-PCR of CDR3 regions built TCR beta libraries. TCRdb recomputed calls from the multiplex PCR reads with MiXCR, one row per CDR3 protein. This sample has 540,000 or so distinct CDR3 sequences, with about 13% found just once. This CDR3 has 14 amino acids. V was cut by 3 bases and J by 4 bases, with 9 bases left in between. CDR1 is ENHRY and CDR2 is SYGVKD in the germline V gene. The data stem from a study of regulatory T cells in long-lasting Graves disease. Whole-study results and caveats: With persistent disease, TRBV28, TRBJ1-2 and TRBJ2-5 were the favored segments. Tissue studied was limited to peripheral blood, excluding thyroid tissue.

The same sample was also used in a study of T cells in Graves' hyperthyroidism and ophthalmopathy.

The chain joins TRBV10-3 to TRBJ1-4; the D is unclear. Sequencing used peripheral blood mononuclear cells (PBMCs), obtained at new diagnosis, from a patient treated with antithyroid drugs. The TCR originated in a man between 25 and 39 years old with Graves disease. The CDR3 loop reads CAISDGALNEKLFF. Here the CDR3 DNA reads TGTGCCATCAGTGACGGAGCTCTTAATGAAAAACTGTTTTTT.